The present entry profiles one TCR beta chain with its context. The antigen it binds to is not known. Base qualities are not at hand, and no much larger clone is one base apart. Each collaborating institution followed its own protocols to collect whole blood in K2EDTA tubes. For TCRbeta analysis, collaborators shipped samples in one of three forms: frozen whole blood, isolated PBMCs, or DNA extracted from either of those sample types. The germline V gene provides CDR1 SNHLY and CDR2 FYNNEI. The germline V end is reduced by 9 bases and the J end by 2 bases; junction bases left unmatched: 14. The CDR3, cysteine through phenylalanine, is 18 amino acids long. CDR3 DNA only is kept here, 54 bases in frame from base 1. The data stem from a study of blood T cell repertoires in COVID-19 (TCRdb year 2020). Context from the whole study: The collaborator samples originated in the United States, Italy and Spain and spanned the acute and convalescent phases of COVID-19. The material from the prospective study consisted of cDNA or gDNA derived from T cells, B-cell-depleted T cells, or PBMCs. The dataset comprised deeply sampled blood TCRbeta repertoires from subjects exposed to, actively infected with, or recovered from COVID-19. The repertoires were made available in a free public database intended to serve as a resource for research on the immune response to SARS-CoV-2. Samples came from the ongoing ImmuneRACE study (first 160 participants) plus 1,254 subjects from 6 global collaborators. A de-identified subject ID, COVID-19 status, age in years and sex were almost always included in the sample metadata. HLA class I and class II types, where available, came from metadata supplied by the sample provider rather than from assay-based typing.

Findings and caveats that apply to the study as a whole: Clinical and demographic metadata were provided uncurated, with the amount varying by source and participant.

The immunoSEQ Assay, a bias-controlled multiplex PCR, was used to amplify TCRbeta CDR3 regions from genomic DNA. As for the original processing: The number of nucleated cells in each sample was estimated from the amplification of reference gene primers within the assay. To quantify the absolute abundance of each unique TCRbeta CDR3 rearrangement, sequence reads were collapsed and filtered. For each sample, productive Simpson clonality was calculated as the square root of Simpson's diversity index over productive rearrangements. TCRdb re-hosts the immuneACCESS table, in-frame sequences only. Its copies lack some clones; in the studies checked, an unresolved V gene accounts for under half of them, and the cause for the rest is not known. That table supplies the V and J calls and clone size; D and trimming were determined from the DNA. The sample has approximately 300,000 clones on record, more than 80% of them singletons. The ten largest make up approximately 3.3% of the sample.

The receptor was derived from a middle-aged woman with acute or convalescent COVID-19. The material sequenced was peripheral blood. The rearrangement joined TRBV2 to TRBJ2-3, and TRBD2 matches 13 of the central bases. DNA sequence: TGTGCCAGGCGAGAGACTAGCGGGGGGTATCCCCCCACAGATACGCAGTATTTT. It encodes CARRETSGGYPPTDTQYF.